The rows below give T cell receptor beta chains drawn from one sample of a study of blood T cell repertoires in COVID-19. Some clones are missing from TCRdb's copy, which holds only in-frame ones; the method was immunoSEQ multiplex PCR. The sample lists over 90,000 clones; more than 75% were seen once. The sequencing input was peripheral blood. Receptors were obtained from a human donor in a cohort sampled during active COVID-19. The conserved cysteine and the conserved F or W are not part of the CDR3 here. The order of the fields is D gene, V gene, J gene, CDR3 length, clone size, CDR3 protein. The D gene is left open where the match is weak. The size field is filled for only some rows; it gives once, few, many or a size class.

D: .
V: TRBV28
J: TRBJ1-1
length: 12
size: few
CDR3: ASSFTGQATEAF

D: TRBD1
V: TRBV29-1
J: TRBJ1-1
length: 14
size: .
CDR3: SFHLGWTGGNTEAF

D: TRBD1
V: TRBV19
J: TRBJ2-1
length: 12
size: .
CDR3: ASNHGTGGEEQF

D: .
V: TRBV12-3/TRBV12-4
J: TRBJ2-7
length: 10
size: .
CDR3: ASSLGPHEQY

D: TRBD1
V: TRBV14
J: TRBJ2-7
length: 12
size: .
CDR3: ASSRQAGGYEQY

D: .
V: TRBV19
J: TRBJ1-3
length: 13
size: .
CDR3: ASTPTATSGNTIY

D: .
V: TRBV3-1/TRBV3-2
J: TRBJ1-1
length: 15
size: .
CDR3: ASSQTLTGIMNTEAF

D: TRBD1
V: TRBV6-5
J: TRBJ2-2
length: 12
size: few
CDR3: ASSNTGATGELF

D: TRBD2
V: TRBV28
J: TRBJ2-7
length: 12
size: .
CDR3: ASSSWTSGYEQY

D: .
V: TRBV30
J: TRBJ1-6
length: 16
size: .
CDR3: AWSGGVSHSSYNSPLH

D: .
V: TRBV7-9
J: TRBJ2-2
length: 12
size: few
CDR3: ASSTPRGTGELF

D: TRBD2
V: TRBV20-1
J: TRBJ2-1
length: 14
size: .
CDR3: SASLNLAVSYNEQF

D: TRBD2
V: TRBV19
J: TRBJ2-1
length: 14
size: few
CDR3: ASSTTAGGSYNEQF

D: TRBD1
V: TRBV3-1/TRBV3-2
J: TRBJ1-1
length: 12
size: .
CDR3: ASRQTGVGTEAF

D: .
V: TRBV5-4
J: TRBJ2-2
length: 13
size: .
CDR3: ASSLAGANTGELF

D: TRBD2
V: TRBV7-9
J: TRBJ2-1
length: 13
size: .
CDR3: ASSPTGTSYNEQF

D: .
V: TRBV29-1
J: TRBJ1-2
length: 12
size: .
CDR3: SARRGTSNYGYT

D: .
V: TRBV28
J: TRBJ1-5
length: 12
size: .
CDR3: ASSTVPVVQPQH

D: .
V: TRBV28
J: TRBJ2-5
length: 13
size: .
CDR3: ASRGGGSVRETQY

D: TRBD1
V: TRBV7-6
J: TRBJ2-6
length: 16
size: .
CDR3: ASSLLGQGDSGANVLT

D: TRBD1
V: TRBV19
J: TRBJ2-1
length: 13
size: .
CDR3: ASNTGATPYNEQF

D: .
V: TRBV7-2
J: TRBJ2-5
length: 10
size: few
CDR3: ASSPQGETQY

D: .
V: TRBV6-4
J: TRBJ1-3
length: 10
size: .
CDR3: ASDKSGDTIY

D: .
V: TRBV9
J: TRBJ2-7
length: 13
size: .
CDR3: ASSLTTVPLDEQY

D: TRBD2
V: TRBV19
J: TRBJ2-7
length: 13
size: .
CDR3: ASSIWTSGRDEQY

D: TRBD1
V: TRBV24-1
J: TRBJ2-1
length: 16
size: .
CDR3: ATSDPGTGERGYNEQF

D: TRBD2
V: TRBV19
J: TRBJ2-1
length: 13
size: .
CDR3: ASSMRESSYNEQF

D: TRBD1
V: TRBV18
J: TRBJ1-1
length: 16
size: .
CDR3: ASSTTNRGRPEDTEAF

D: .
V: TRBV9
J: TRBJ1-1
length: 10
size: .
CDR3: ASSRQNTEAF

D: .
V: TRBV5-1
J: TRBJ2-2
length: 14
size: few
CDR3: ASSRDSGTYTGELF

D: .
V: TRBV6-5
J: TRBJ2-7
length: 12
size: .
CDR3: ASSYTGEMREQY

D: .
V: TRBV7-3
J: TRBJ2-3
length: 12
size: .
CDR3: ASSLRAATDTQY

D: .
V: TRBV2
J: TRBJ1-6
length: 12
size: .
CDR3: ASSDAARHSPLH

D: .
V: TRBV9
J: TRBJ2-1
length: 13
size: once
CDR3: ASSVGGEDYNEQF

D: .
V: TRBV6-5
J: TRBJ2-2
length: 11
size: .
CDR3: ASSTLQAGELF

D: TRBD1
V: TRBV24-1
J: TRBJ1-2
length: 16
size: once
CDR3: ATQQIKWGTGHNYGYT

D: TRBD1
V: TRBV9
J: TRBJ1-1
length: 15
size: .
CDR3: ASSVASGTGANTEAF

D: TRBD1
V: TRBV5-1
J: TRBJ2-1
length: 15
size: .
CDR3: ASSAGAGGIVDNEQF

D: .
V: TRBV7-9
J: TRBJ1-3
length: 12
size: .
CDR3: ASSGGVSGNTIY

D: .
V: TRBV30
J: TRBJ2-3
length: 9
size: .
CDR3: AWRRTDTQY